These 3 T cell receptor beta chains were all obtained from the same sample, sequenced in a study of T cell repertoires in cytomegalovirus infection. TCRdb re-called the reads through MiXCR, storing one row per CDR3 protein. This table has approximately 170,000 distinct CDR3 sequences, over 13% appearing once. Input material: PBMCs. The receptors were gathered from a human donor in good health (CMV status not recorded). Some clones in this sample may be carry-over from other donors' samples.

Turning to this clonotype: This may arise from a read error, as a much more abundant clone is one base away. This rearrangement joins TRBV12-3 or TRBV12-4 to TRBJ1-2; D unclear. The CDR3 has 14 residues. The CDR3 is CVSSPQISNYGYTF. CDR3 nucleotides: TGTGTCAGCAGTCCGCAGATCTCTAACTATGGCTACACCTTC.

This clonotype came up many times. The chain links TRBV29-1 to TRBJ1-5; TRBD1 matches 8 bases. Germline values: CDR1 SQVTM, CDR2 ANQGSEA. Trimming took 4 bases from V and 1 from J; bases not matched to a gene: 0. This CDR3 comprises 13 residues. For the CDR3, the DNA is TGCAGCGTTGGACAGGGGAGCAATCAGCCCCAGCATTTT. Protein product: CSVGQGSNQPQHF.

This clonotype was observed many times. CDR3 bases: TGTGCCAGCCCCCGCGAACAGGGACCAACCGGGGAGCTGTTTTTT. Amino acid sequence: CASPREQGPTGELFF. The chain carries TRBV6-1 and TRBJ2-2; the D gene is possibly TRBD1 (6 bases). V lost 8 bases and J lost 5, with 18 bases in between. CDR1 and CDR2 from the germline V gene are MNHNS and SASEGT. The CDR3 covers 15 residues.